The 24 T cell receptor beta chains below were found in one sample sequenced in a study of cytomegalovirus exposure and HLA in healthy donors. With 60 Vbeta and 13 Jbeta primers, the PCR was carried out. Method: immunoSEQ multiplex PCR; TCRdb's copy keeps in-frame clones and lacks some. This sample has 150,000 or so clones; 80% to 85% occur once, and the top ten carry 0.38%. The material sequenced was PBMCs. All receptors derive from a boy younger than 10 in good health and CMV-seronegative.

This chain uses TRBV6-5 with TRBJ2-5, with D tentatively TRBD1 (6 bases). From germline, CDR1 is MNHEY and CDR2 SVGAGI. The V end lost 6 bases, the J end lost 4 bases, and 18 bases lay between the germline ends. The CDR3 is 15 amino acids. The CDR3 loop reads CASSRTGMGRETQYF. CDR3 in DNA: TGTGCCAGCAGCCGCACAGGGATGGGGCGAGAGACCCAGTACTTC.

V usage is TRBV7-2 and J usage is TRBJ2-3; D is unclear. There are 16 residues in the CDR3. The germline V gene encodes CDR1 SGHTA and CDR2 FQGNSA. The V and J ends lost 1 base and 1 base respectively, with 12 bases between them. The DNA for the CDR3 is TGTGCCAGCAGCTTAGGCCGGAGTGGCGGCACAGATACGCAGTATTTT. It yields the protein CASSLGRSGGTDTQYF.

V and J are TRBV11-2 and TRBJ2-7, with D unresolved. Germline V CDR1 and CDR2: SGHAT, FQNNGV. V lost 5 bases and J lost 2, with 7 bases in between. There are 12 residues in the CDR3. The CDR3 DNA follows: TGTGCCAGCAGCCAACTTCCCTACGAGCAGTACTTC. This encodes CASSQLPYEQYF. The variable domain in full, completed from reference TRBV11-2 and TRBJ2-7, reads EAGVAQSPRYKIIEKRQSVAFWCNPISGHATLYWYQQILGQGPKLLIQFQNNGVVDDSQLPKDRFSAERLKGVDSTLKIQPAKLEDSAVYLCASSQLPYEQYFGPGTRLTVT.

In this sample, this clone turned up once. The chain uses TRBV7-6 and TRBJ2-3; 12 bases match TRBD2. The CDR3 is 16 residues long. Germline-derived CDR1 and CDR2 are SGHVS and FNYEAQ. The junction had 7 bases not matched to a gene; V was cut back by 4 bases and J by 5 bases. Here the CDR3 DNA reads TGTGCCAGCAGCTCCCCCCTAGCGGGAGGGCGAGATACGCAGTATTTT. Protein sequence: CASSSPLAGGRDTQYF.

The CDR3 sequence is CASRLPTMGQGSTDTQYF. DNA for the CDR3: TGTGCCAGCAGGCTTCCGACGATGGGACAGGGGAGCACAGATACGCAGTATTTT. J is TRBJ2-3 and V is TRBV7-9, with TRBD1 matching 10 bases. J was trimmed by 0 bases and V by 6 bases; bases with no gene match: 12. The CDR3 consists of 18 residues. The germline gives CDR1 SEHNR, CDR2 FQNEAQ (reference sequence).

This chain uses TRBV10-3 with TRBJ2-1; TRBD2 aligns across 9 bases. The CDR3 length is 16 residues. The V segment lost 4 bases and the J segment 8 bases; nucleotides outside the gene matches: 12. Germline V lookup: CDR1 ENHRY, CDR2 SYGVKD. This chain's CDR3 is CAISVLAGRGSYEQFF. The DNA of the CDR3 is TGTGCCATCAGTGTTCTAGCGGGGAGGGGTTCGTATGAGCAGTTCTTC.

The V gene is TRBV28, the J gene TRBJ2-1; possible D gene TRBD1, 6 bases. V was cut by 3 bases and J by 3 bases, with 21 bases left in between. Germline values: CDR1 MDHEN, CDR2 SYDVKM. The CDR3 loop spans 18 amino acids. The CDR3 reads CASSFLRLGRGVYNEQFF. The CDR3 coding sequence is TGTGCCAGCAGTTTTTTACGTCTGGGCAGGGGCGTCTACAATGAGCAGTTCTTC.

The chain is built from TRBV15 and TRBJ2-7; no definite D call. CDR3 size: 14 residues. Trimming pared 5 bases from V and 0 bases from J, leaving 11 bases between. CDR1 LNHNV and CDR2 YYDKDF come from the germline V gene (reference sequence). The CDR3 sequence is CATSPLTNSYEQYF. The CDR3 DNA follows: TGTGCCACCAGCCCCCTGACAAACTCCTACGAGCAGTACTTC. The full variable domain, its missing parts supplied by reference TRBV15 and TRBJ2-7, is DAMVIQNPRYQVTQFGKPVTLSCSQTLNHNVMYWYQQKSSQAPKLLFHYYDKDFNNEADTPDNFQSRRPNTSFCFLDIRSPGLGDTAMYLCATSPLTNSYEQYFGPGTRLTVT.

The genes are TRBV4-1 and TRBJ1-2; D remains ambiguous. Trimming took 0 bases from V and 2 from J, leaving 7 bases between them. The CDR3 loop spans 14 amino acids. CDR1 and CDR2 (germline): MGHRA, YSYEKL. CDR3: CASSQDPRNYGYTF. DNA for the CDR3: TGCGCCAGCAGCCAAGATCCCAGAAACTATGGCTACACCTTC.

This sequence joins TRBV28 and TRBJ2-1; 9 bases agree with TRBD2. V was clipped by 6 bases and J by 7 bases; unmatched bases: 10. Germline loops: CDR1 MDHEN, CDR2 SYDVKM. The CDR3 totals 15 residues. The CDR3 coding sequence is TGTGCCAGCAGCCCAGGTGCGGGAGGGCGAAATGAGCAGTTCTTC. Translated, it gives CASSPGAGGRNEQFF.

The chain links TRBV19 to TRBJ1-3; D gene ambiguous. V was trimmed by 5 bases and J by 0 bases, leaving 8 bases between them. Germline-derived CDR1 and CDR2 are LNHDA and SQIVND (reference sequence). This CDR3 contains 14 residues. The CDR3 protein is CASSRRGSGNTIYF. CDR3 in DNA: TGTGCCAGTAGTCGACGGGGCTCTGGAAACACCATATATTTT. The full variable domain, rest sourced from reference TRBV19 and TRBJ1-3, is DGGITQSPKYLFRKEGQNVTLSCEQNLNHDAMYWYRQDPGQGLRLIYYSQIVNDFQKGDIAEGYSVSREKKESFPLTVTSAQKNPTAFYLCASSRRGSGNTIYFGEGSWLTVV.

The chain employs TRBV5-1 and TRBJ2-2, with D hard to call. From germline, CDR1 is SGHRS and CDR2 YFSETQ. Trimming stripped 0 bases from V and 6 bases from J, with 9 bases between. CDR3 length equals 14 residues. The CDR3 sequence is CASSLGQIAGELFF. As DNA, the CDR3 is TGCGCCAGCAGCTTGGGGCAGATCGCCGGGGAGCTGTTTTTT.

V is TRBV5-4 and J is TRBJ2-1; TRBD1 agrees at 8 bases. Germline-derived CDR1 and CDR2 are SGHNT and YYREEE (reference sequence). After removal of 4 bases from V and 2 bases from J, the junction contained 5 bases not matched to a gene. This CDR3 has 15 residues. The DNA for the CDR3 is TGTGCCAGCAGCGACTACAGGGGGGCCTACAATGAGCAGTTCTTC. Amino acids: CASSDYRGAYNEQFF.

V usage is TRBV11-2 and J usage is TRBJ1-1, with 8 bases lining up with TRBD1. The CDR3 totals 14 residues. Germline lookup yields CDR1 SGHAT and CDR2 FQNNGV. V lost 6 bases and J lost 3; bases outside the gene matches: 6. The CDR3 nucleotides read TGTGCCAGCAGTCGGACAGGGATGTACACTGAAGCTTTCTTT. It codes for CASSRTGMYTEAFF.

J is TRBJ1-1 and V is TRBV7-9, with D hard to call. This CDR3 comprises 14 residues. Trimming took off 5 bases at V and 6 bases at J, with 16 bases between the two ends. Germline V gives CDR1 SEHNR, CDR2 FQNEAQ (reference sequence). The CDR3, as DNA: TGTGCCAGCAGCATACTCCACGATGGAGCTGAAGCTTTCTTT. This encodes CASSILHDGAEAFF.

Note on this clone: Other nucleotide sequences in the sample specify the same CDR3. J is TRBJ2-7 and V is TRBV2, with TRBD2 as a possible D gene (5 bases). Looked up from germline, CDR1 is SNHLY and CDR2 is FYNNEI. V was cut by 6 bases and J by 0 bases, with 6 bases left in between. This CDR3 has 12 amino acids. The CDR3 here is CASRDSSYEQYF. The CDR3 DNA follows: TGTGCCAGCAGGGACTCCTCCTACGAGCAGTACTTC.

This clone has only one observation. The chain has TRBV5-6 and TRBJ2-7; D gene uncertain. V was shortened by 0 bases and J by 4 bases, with 5 bases between the two germline ends. The CDR3 has 12 residues. Germline V lookup: CDR1 SGHDT, CDR2 YYEEEE. This CDR3 reads CASSLGVYEQYF. CDR3 bases: TGTGCCAGCAGCTTGGGAGTATACGAGCAGTACTTC.

The rearrangement links TRBV2 to TRBJ1-3; D remains unclear. Germline V lookup: CDR1 SNHLY, CDR2 FYNNEI. This CDR3 is built from 13 residues. The V end lost 8 bases, the J end lost 0 bases, and 8 bases lay between the germline ends. The CDR3 DNA is TGTGCCAGCTCAGCGGCCTCTGGAAACACCATATATTTT. This gives the protein CASSAASGNTIYF.

Only one count was recorded for this clone. The chain links TRBV7-9 to TRBJ2-7; 7 bases are a match to TRBD2. The germline V gene encodes CDR1 SEHNR and CDR2 FQNEAQ (reference sequence). The J segment lost 12 bases and the V segment lost 5 bases, leaving 19 bases of the junction unmatched. CDR3 size: 15 residues. The CDR3 region has the DNA TGTGCCAGCAGCCCGCGGCTGGGGACTATCTCTTGGACGTACTTC. This codes for CASSPRLGTISWTYF.

The chain couples TRBV5-1 to TRBJ2-5; TRBD2 agrees at 8 bases. CDR1 SGHRS and CDR2 YFSETQ come from the germline V gene. This CDR3 is built from 17 residues. After removal of 0 bases from V and 1 base from J, the junction contained 8 bases not matched to a gene. The CDR3 nucleotides are TGCGCCAGCAGCTTGGTTCTCGGGAGGGCCATCCAAGAGACCCAGTACTTC. It is translated as CASSLVLGRAIQETQYF.

V gene TRBV19 combines with J gene TRBJ1-5; D is ambiguous. The ends were cut back, 7 bases at V and 0 bases at J, with 13 bases in the middle. The CDR3 covers 15 residues. From germline, CDR1 is LNHDA and CDR2 SQIVND (reference sequence). In DNA, the CDR3 is TGTGCCAGTACCCCGAGGTCCGGTAGCAATCAGCCCCAGCATTTT. Translated, it gives CASTPRSGSNQPQHF. Filled out from reference TRBV19 and TRBJ1-5, the complete variable domain reads DGGITQSPKYLFRKEGQNVTLSCEQNLNHDAMYWYRQDPGQGLRLIYYSQIVNDFQKGDIAEGYSVSREKKESFPLTVTSAQKNPTAFYLCASTPRSGSNQPQHFGDGTRLSIL.

This chain connects TRBV28 to TRBJ1-3; 9 positions match TRBD1. The germline V gene encodes CDR1 MDHEN and CDR2 SYDVKM. J gave up 2 bases and V 4 bases, and 3 bases lay outside the gene matches. This CDR3 comprises 15 residues. The CDR3 is CASSYDRGTGNTIYF. The CDR3 nucleotides are TGTGCCAGCAGTTATGACAGGGGGACTGGAAACACCATATATTTT.

V usage is TRBV6-5 and J usage is TRBJ2-7, with TRBD2 identical over 7 bases. Germline V gene sequence: CDR1 MNHEY, CDR2 SVGAGI. Unmatched junction bases numbered 8, after V lost 6 bases and J lost 0 bases. The CDR3 has 15 residues. The CDR3 DNA reads TGTGCCAGCAGCAAAAGGACTAGTAGCTCCTACGAGCAGTACTTC. It encodes CASSKRTSSSYEQYF.

The J gene is TRBJ1-4, the V gene TRBV6-5; TRBD1 agrees at 9 bases. The V segment lost 6 bases and the J segment 4 bases; nucleotides outside the gene matches: 3. There are 14 residues in the CDR3. The germline gives CDR1 MNHEY, CDR2 SVGAGI. CDR3 protein: CASRNRGRNEKLFF. CDR3 sequence (DNA): TGTGCCAGCAGAAACAGGGGGCGTAATGAAAAACTGTTTTTT.